The clone carrying this T cell receptor (beta chain) was picked up one time. The antigen is unknown. TCRdb re-called the reads with MiXCR, one entry per CDR3 protein. The sample carries 640,000 or so distinct CDR3 sequences, roughly 30% recorded once. V was clipped by 6 bases and J by 2 bases, with 15 bases between them. Germline CDR1 reads DFQATT; CDR2 reads SNEGSKA (reference sequence). CDR3 size: 14 residues. These data originate in a study of T cell repertoires in cytomegalovirus infection. Study-level results: CMV carriers with the relevant HLA were identified by cumulative public TCR beta family frequency. In two of eight donors, the top clonotype was HLA-C-restricted CMV-specific.

V is TRBV20-1 and J is TRBJ2-3; possible D gene TRBD2, 6 bases. The source is a human donor in good health (CMV status not recorded). Some clones in this sample may be carry-over from other donors' samples. The sample in question was cultured PBMCs, obtained from culture after CMV antigen stimulation. CDR3: CSATRDLSTDTQYF. The DNA of the CDR3 is TGCAGTGCCACCCGGGACTTGTCCACAGATACGCAGTATTTT.